This is a list of T cell receptor beta chains from one sample in a study of CD8+CD57+ T cells in acquired aplastic anemia. TCRdb recomputed calls from the reads with MiXCR, one row per CDR3 protein. The table has over 40,000 distinct CDR3 sequences, about 78% seen once. The source material was sorted CD4+, CD8+, or CD8+CD57+ T cells (not recorded which) from PBMCs. The source is a human donor in good health, serving as a control. The CDR3 runs from the conserved cysteine through the conserved F or W. A D gene is named only where the DNA matches it firmly. Part of the rows lack a size; the others show once, few, many or a class for expanded clones.

clone_size | d_call | j_call | v_call | cdr3_aa | cdr3_nt
. | TRBD2 | TRBJ2-2 | TRBV19 | CASSQSGAGELFF | TGTGCCAGTAGTCAAAGCGGGGCCGGGGAGCTGTTTTTT
. | . | TRBJ2-3 | TRBV7-8 | CASSTTDTQYF | TGTGCCAGCAGCACCACAGATACGCAGTATTTT
medium-sized | . | TRBJ2-7 | TRBV20-1 | CSARDYWDYEQYF | TGCAGTGCTAGAGATTACTGGGACTACGAGCAGTACTTC
many | TRBD2 | TRBJ2-3 | TRBV7-8 | CASSFPGLAGTDTQYF | TGTGCCAGCAGCTTCCCGGGACTAGCGGGCACAGATACGCAGTATTTT
. | TRBD1 | TRBJ2-7 | TRBV19 | CASSAGTGYEQYF | TGTGCCAGTAGTGCCGGGACAGGGTACGAGCAGTACTTC
once | TRBD1 | TRBJ2-5 | TRBV19 | CASSKPGQGKETQYF | TGTGCCAGTAGCAAGCCGGGACAGGGGAAGGAGACCCAGTACTTC
. | TRBD2 | TRBJ2-3 | TRBV28 | CASSGLAGGATDTQYF | TGCGCCAGCAGCGGACTAGCGGGAGGGGCGACAGATACGCAGTATTTT
. | TRBD2 | TRBJ2-3 | TRBV6-1 | CASVGGSGHTDTQYF | TGTGCCAGCGTCGGGGGGTCGGGGCACACGGATACGCAGTATTTT
. | . | TRBJ1-5 | TRBV15 | CATSRQGYNQPQHF | TGTGCCACCAGCAGACAGGGTTACAATCAGCCCCAGCATTTT
. | . | TRBJ2-7 | TRBV20-1 | CSAKDLKVAEQYF | TGCAGTGCTAAAGATCTCAAAGTAGCGGAGCAGTACTTC
. | TRBD2 | TRBJ2-7 | TRBV20-1 | CSAPARGSEQYF | TGCAGTGCCCCTGCGCGGGGGTCCGAGCAGTACTTC
. | TRBD1 | TRBJ2-3 | TRBV5-1 | CASSLLSTGPDTQYF | TGCGCCAGCAGCTTACTATCGACAGGGCCCGATACGCAGTATTTT
. | . | TRBJ2-1 | TRBV19 | CAGMVVFGGGLYNEQFF | TGTGCCGGTATGGTGGTATTTGGCGGAGGCCTTTACAATGAGCAGTTCTTC
many | . | TRBJ2-5 | TRBV5-4 | CASSLSGHEETQYF | TGTGCCAGCAGCTTGAGCGGCCATGAAGAGACCCAGTACTTC
. | TRBD1 | TRBJ1-2 | TRBV20-1 | CSASLQGMNYGYTF | TGCAGTGCTAGTCTACAGGGGATGAACTATGGCTACACCTTC
. | . | TRBJ1-6 | TRBV9 | CASSPQGMLGVSPLHF | TGTGCCAGCAGCCCCCAGGGAATGTTGGGGGTCTCACCCCTCCACTTT
once | TRBD2 | TRBJ2-7 | TRBV19 | CASSITSGAYEQYF | TGTGCCAGTAGTATAACTAGCGGGGCCTACGAGCAGTACTTC
. | . | TRBJ2-7 | TRBV20-1 | CSARGIEGDDHEQYF | TGCAGTGCTAGAGGGATTGAAGGGGACGACCACGAGCAGTACTTC
. | . | TRBJ1-1 | TRBV10-3 | CAIIKGGGDTEAFF | TGTGCCATCATAAAGGGTGGTGGGGACACTGAAGCTTTCTTT
few | TRBD1 | TRBJ2-1 | TRBV25-1 | CASGTGTGWNEQFF | TGTGCCAGCGGTACCGGGACAGGGTGGAATGAGCAGTTCTTC
. | . | TRBJ2-1 | TRBV12-3/TRBV12-4 | CASSYLGQNEQFF | TGTGCCAGCAGTTACCTCGGACAGAATGAGCAGTTCTTC
. | TRBD1 | TRBJ1-2 | TRBV15 | CATSRGQGRDGYTF | TGTGCCACCAGCAGGGGACAGGGTAGGGATGGCTACACCTTC
. | TRBD1 | TRBJ1-2 | TRBV7-8 | CASSAQGAVNYGYTF | TGTGCCAGCAGCGCACAGGGGGCGGTCAACTATGGCTACACCTTC
medium-sized | . | TRBJ1-5 | TRBV24-1 | CATSAGGIGNQPQHF | TGTGCCACCAGTGCCGGGGGAATTGGCAATCAGCCCCAGCATTTT
. | TRBD2 | TRBJ2-1 | TRBV20-1 | CSAREAGSYNEQFF | TGCAGTGCTAGAGAAGCGGGGTCCTACAATGAGCAGTTCTTC
. | TRBD2 | TRBJ2-1 | TRBV11-1 | CASSLVAGEYNEQFF | TGTGCCAGCAGCTTAGTAGCGGGGGAATACAATGAGCAGTTCTTC
. | TRBD1 | TRBJ1-2 | TRBV11-1 | CASSSIQEDAGTGGYGYTF | TGTGCCAGCAGCTCGATCCAAGAAGACGCAGGGACAGGGGGCTATGGCTACACCTTC
. | . | TRBJ1-4 | TRBV11-1 | CASSLGGWQGNEKLFF | TGTGCCAGCAGCTTAGGAGGGTGGCAGGGTAATGAAAAACTGTTTTTT
few | . | TRBJ2-5 | TRBV29-1 | CSVTGAVQETQYF | TGCAGCGTTACTGGGGCAGTCCAAGAGACCCAGTACTTC
. | . | TRBJ1-5 | TRBV19 | CASINSYSNQPQHF | TGTGCCAGTATTAACAGTTATAGCAATCAGCCCCAGCATTTT
. | . | TRBJ2-7 | TRBV9 | CASSGAEGEQYF | TGTGCCAGCAGCGGGGCGGAGGGCGAGCAGTACTTC
. | . | TRBJ2-3 | TRBV20-1 | CSARVPRIPSYNEQYF | TGCAGTGCTAGAGTTCCTAGAATACCTTCATACAATGAGCAGTATTTT
. | . | TRBJ1-6 | TRBV25-1 | CASREVHNSPLHF | TGTGCCAGCAGGGAGGTCCATAATTCACCCCTCCACTTT
. | . | TRBJ1-1 | TRBV29-1 | CSVRTENTEAFF | TGCAGCGTCCGGACAGAGAACACTGAAGCTTTCTTT
once | TRBD2 | TRBJ2-7 | TRBV10-3 | CAISEGGTMSYEQYF | TGTGCTATCAGTGAGGGCGGGACTATGAGCTACGAGCAGTACTTC